This TCR beta chain was retrieved from a study of shared clonotypes between healthy human individuals. Germline assignment: CDR1 SGHNT and CDR2 YENEEA. V lost 1 base and J lost 3, with 12 bases in between. The CDR3 runs 16 residues. Every subset's genomic DNA went evenly onto several immunoSEQ plates. This table comes from immunoSEQ multiplex PCR, and its TCRdb copy is limited to in-frame clones, with some not included. The sample carries 1,500,000 or so clones, roughly 96% recorded once. Broader study findings: Inspection by rarefaction showed sorted-subset sequencing to be incomplete despite large depth. Clonotypes not shared had lower generation probabilities than those common to all four donors.

The CD4+ fraction was divided into a CD45RA+ naive subset and a CD45RA-negative memory subset. On this clone: Its antigen is still unknown.

The chain links TRBV11-3 to TRBJ2-2; D not resolved. Sequencing was carried out using naive CD4+ T cells sorted from blood. The subset is: CD45RA+ positively selected. This clonotype originated in a man younger than 40 in good health. The CDR3 coding sequence is TGTGCCAGCAGCTTAGGAACCCTACGGGACACCGGGGAGCTGTTTTTT. Translated, it gives CASSLGTLRDTGELFF. The variable domain in full, with the rest retrieved from reference TRBV11-3 and TRBJ2-2, is EAGVVQSPRYKIIEKKQPVAFWCNPISGHNTLYWYLQNLGQGPELLIRYENEEAVDDSQLPKDRFSAERLKGVDSTLKIQPAELGDSAVYLCASSLGTLRDTGELFFGEGSRLTVL.